These 21 T cell receptor beta chains came from one sample sequenced in a study of beta chain features in type 1 diabetes. Study-wide findings and caveats: Shorter TCRB CDR3s, moderately but significantly so, were found in Type 1 diabetes patients in all four CD4+ subsets.

Antigens of these TCRs are unknown. The entirety of the isolated RNA underwent reverse transcription, so expressed TCRB transcripts were sequenced. Libraries were prepared by immunoSEQ multiplex PCR; TCRdb keeps only in-frame clonotypes and omits some of them. The profile shows 630,000 or so clones, roughly an eighth of them singletons. The sequencing sample was made of naive CD4+ T cells from blood. The source is a man aged 18-30 years with type 1 diabetes.

A few counts support this clone. The chain carries TRBV7-9 and TRBJ2-1; D is undetermined. Trimming took 4 bases from V and 8 from J, leaving 12 bases between them. The CDR3 runs 13 residues. CDR1 is SEHNR and CDR2 is FQNEAQ in the germline V gene (reference sequence). The chain's CDR3 is CASSSKNLDEQFF. CDR3 bases: TGTGCCAGCAGCTCCAAAAACCTGGATGAGCAGTTCTTC.

This clone was seen a few times. The J gene is TRBJ2-7, the V gene TRBV6-6, with D possibly matching TRBD1 (6 bases). This CDR3 has 14 residues. CDR1 and CDR2 (germline): MNHNY, SVGAGI (reference sequence). Trimming removed 2 bases at V and 3 bases at J, with 11 bases between. This CDR3 reads CASSYQEQGYEQYF. CDR3 DNA: TGTGCCAGCAGTTACCAAGAACAGGGCTACGAGCAGTACTTC.

This clone came up a few times. This rearrangement joins TRBV28 to TRBJ1-4; unclear D gene. The V and J ends lost 7 bases and 5 bases respectively, with 11 bases between them. This CDR3 region has 13 residues. Germline CDR1 is MDHEN and CDR2 is SYDVKM. CDR3 region: CASTSTLNEKLFF. Here the CDR3 DNA reads TGTGCCAGCACTTCGACCCTAAATGAAAAACTGTTTTTT.

The chain combines TRBV9 with TRBJ2-3; 10 positions match TRBD2. The CDR3 extends over 15 amino acids. With V trimmed by 6 bases and J by 0 bases, 4 bases remained unmatched. The V gene's germline CDR1 is SGDLS and CDR2 YYNGEE. This chain's CDR3 is CASTLAGASTDTQYF. The DNA for the CDR3 is TGTGCCAGCACCCTAGCGGGGGCTAGCACAGATACGCAGTATTTT.

CDR3 sequence: CASSARTESNQPQHF. The CDR3 coding sequence is TGTGCCAGCAGCGCCCGGACGGAGTCAAATCAGCCCCAGCATTTT. This chain joins TRBV7-2 and TRBJ1-5; D remains unclear. Germline loops: CDR1 SGHTA, CDR2 FQGNSA. The CDR3 has 15 residues. The V gene lost 5 bases and the J gene lost 4 bases, with 15 bases spanning the gap.

This clone was seen a handful of times. The J gene is TRBJ2-7, the V gene TRBV5-1; 8 bases are shared with TRBD1. Losses at the gene ends were 0 bases for V and 3 bases for J; bases not matched to a gene: 2. Germline V lookup: CDR1 SGHRS, CDR2 YFSETQ. This CDR3 comprises 14 residues. CDR3 sequence: CASSLVGQGYEQYF. DNA for the CDR3: TGCGCCAGCAGCTTGGTTGGACAGGGCTACGAGCAGTACTTC.

This clone has only a few counts. The chain has TRBV10-3 and TRBJ2-7; D is undetermined. CDR3 length: 11 amino acids. The germline gives CDR1 ENHRY, CDR2 SYGVKD. V lost 5 bases, J lost 6 bases, and 8 bases lay in between. The CDR3 sequence is CAISSNSEQYF. The CDR3, as DNA: TGTGCCATCAGTTCAAATTCCGAGCAGTACTTC.

V gene TRBV7-9 combines with J gene TRBJ2-7; no clear D. Germline V CDR1 and CDR2: SEHNR, FQNEAQ (reference sequence). The CDR3 runs to 12 residues. V was trimmed by 7 bases and J by 3 bases, leaving 10 bases between them. The CDR3 region has the DNA TGTGCCAGCACGGATTCGGGCTACGAGCAGTACTTC. Amino acids: CASTDSGYEQYF.

The table lists this clone with a few counts. The V call is TRBV6-5, the J call TRBJ2-7; unclear D gene. The V end was cut by 0 bases, the J end by 2 bases, with 11 bases between. The CDR3 loop spans 15 amino acids. Looked up from germline, CDR1 is MNHEY and CDR2 is SVGAGI. The CDR3 spells CASSYSNASPYEQYF. Here the CDR3 DNA reads TGTGCCAGCAGTTACTCGAATGCGAGCCCCTACGAGCAGTACTTC.

The V gene is TRBV5-1, the J gene TRBJ2-2; D call uncertain. Trimming took 4 bases from V and 8 from J, leaving 12 bases between them. Per the germline V gene, CDR1 is SGHRS and CDR2 is YFSETQ. This CDR3 is built from 13 residues. CDR3 in DNA: TGCGCCAGCAGCCTGGAGCCTTCAGGGGAGCTGTTTTTT. It codes for CASSLEPSGELFF.

This clone was found a few times. The chain employs TRBV7-2 and TRBJ2-7; D tentatively fits TRBD1 or TRBD2 (5 bases each). The CDR3 is made up of 13 amino acids. Germline CDR1 SGHTA, CDR2 FQGNSA. Trimming took 5 bases from V and 6 from J, leaving 14 bases between them. CDR3 amino acids: CASSPGREGEQYF. The CDR3 DNA reads as TGTGCCAGCAGCCCGGGACGAGAGGGCGAGCAGTACTTC. Drawing the rest from reference TRBV7-2 and TRBJ2-7, the complete variable domain is GAGVSQSPSNKVTEKGKDVELRCDPISGHTALYWYRQSLGQGLEFLIYFQGNSAPDKSGLPSDRFSAERTGGSVSTLTIQRTQQEDSAVYLCASSPGREGEQYFGPGTRLTVT.

This sequence joins TRBV30 and TRBJ1-1, with 7 bases identical to TRBD1. CDR3 length: 13 amino acids. In germline, CDR1 is GTSNPN, CDR2 SVGIG (reference sequence). J gave up 4 bases and V 1 base, and 3 bases lay outside the gene matches. CDR3 DNA sequence: TGTGCCTGGAGTGAGGACAGGTCCACTGAAGCTTTCTTT. It yields the protein CAWSEDRSTEAFF.

V is TRBV21-1 and J is TRBJ2-1; TRBD1 reflects the table's D call only, with no check against the DNA. TRBV21-1 is a listed pseudogene. CDR3 length: 18 amino acids. The DNA of the CDR3 is TGTGCCAGCAGCACCCGAGAGAACAGGGAGAGCTCCTACAATGAGCAGTTCTTC. Encoded protein: CASSTRENRESSYNEQFF.

The rearrangement uses TRBV28 and TRBJ1-1; perhaps TRBD1 as D (5 bases). The CDR3 spans 14 residues. CDR1 and CDR2 (germline): MDHEN, SYDVKM. V gave up 7 bases and J gave up 4 bases, with 16 bases separating them. CDR3 sequence reads: CASTIPQGSTEAFF. In nucleotides, the CDR3 is TGTGCCAGCACCATCCCGCAGGGTAGCACTGAAGCTTTCTTT.

The rearrangement links TRBV7-3 to TRBJ2-6, with 7 bases fitting TRBD2. In germline, CDR1 is SGHTA, CDR2 FQGTGA. The V segment lost 5 bases and the J segment 0 bases; nucleotides outside the gene matches: 7. This CDR3 has 17 amino acids. The CDR3 bases are TGTGCCAGCAGCCCGGACGGGGGGAACTCTGGGGCCAACGTCCTGACTTTC. Amino acids: CASSPDGGNSGANVLTF.

The chain recombines TRBV30 with TRBJ1-5; no reliable D call. The V gene lost 1 base and the J gene lost 2 bases, with 9 bases spanning the gap. There are 14 residues in the CDR3. In germline, CDR1 is GTSNPN, CDR2 SVGIG (reference sequence). The CDR3 spells CAWSAGSGNQPQHF. CDR3 bases: TGTGCCTGGAGTGCCGGGTCGGGCAATCAGCCCCAGCATTTT.

This clone was counted a few times. This chain joins TRBV30 and TRBJ2-1, with D possibly matching TRBD2 (6 bases). Germline V CDR1 and CDR2: GTSNPN, SVGIG (reference sequence). The CDR3 loop spans 15 amino acids. V was clipped by 0 bases and J by 4 bases, with 13 bases between them. The CDR3 coding sequence is TGTGCCTGGAGTGTACCTAGCGCACCTTACAATGAGCAGTTCTTC. Protein sequence: CAWSVPSAPYNEQFF.

This chain links TRBV29-1 with TRBJ2-7; maybe TRBD2 (6 bases). V was trimmed by 7 bases and J by 3 bases, leaving 16 bases between them. The CDR3 loop spans 13 amino acids. CDR1 and CDR2 from the germline V gene are SQVTM and ANQGSEA. Here the CDR3 DNA reads TGCAGCGCTACCCCACGGGAGAGCTACGAGCAGTACTTC. Protein product: CSATPRESYEQYF.

The chain uses TRBV9 and TRBJ2-3; 7 bases are shared with TRBD2. The junction had 11 bases not matched to a gene; V was cut back by 3 bases and J by 7 bases. Germline V gene lookup returns CDR1 SGDLS and CDR2 YYNGEE. The CDR3 loop spans 15 amino acids. The CDR3 sequence is CASSGGAGPRNTQYF. The CDR3 nucleotides are TGTGCCAGCAGCGGGGGAGCGGGGCCGAGAAATACGCAGTATTTT.

This clone was recorded a few times. J is TRBJ1-4 and V is TRBV5-1; 9 nucleotides agree with TRBD1. V trimming: 4 bases; J trimming: 0 bases; junction bases outside the gene matches: 4. The CDR3 has 16 residues. Germline lookup yields CDR1 SGHRS and CDR2 YFSETQ. The CDR3 sequence is CASSVTGGSTNEKLFF. The CDR3 region has the DNA TGCGCCAGCAGCGTGACAGGGGGATCAACTAATGAAAAACTGTTTTTT.

CDR3 in DNA: TGTGCCAGCACCCGGGACACCTCTTGGTATGGCTACACCTTC. Translation gives CASTRDTSWYGYTF. This chain joins TRBV6-1 and TRBJ1-2, with a tentative D call TRBD1 (6 bases). CDR3 length: 14 residues. V lost 7 bases and J 5 bases, leaving 17 bases between the germline ends. CDR1 MNHNS and CDR2 SASEGT come from the germline V gene.